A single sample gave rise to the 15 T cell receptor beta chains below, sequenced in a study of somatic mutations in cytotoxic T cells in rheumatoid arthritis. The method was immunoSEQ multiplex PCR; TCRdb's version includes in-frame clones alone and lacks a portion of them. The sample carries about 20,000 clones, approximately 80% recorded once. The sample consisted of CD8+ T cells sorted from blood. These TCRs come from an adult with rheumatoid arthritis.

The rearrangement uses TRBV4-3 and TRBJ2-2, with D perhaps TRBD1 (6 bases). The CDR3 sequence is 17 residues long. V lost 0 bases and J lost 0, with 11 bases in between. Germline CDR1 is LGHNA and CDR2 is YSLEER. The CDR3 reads CASSQELAGANTGELFF. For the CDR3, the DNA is TGCGCCAGCAGCCAAGAGTTGGCAGGGGCGAACACCGGGGAGCTGTTTTTT.

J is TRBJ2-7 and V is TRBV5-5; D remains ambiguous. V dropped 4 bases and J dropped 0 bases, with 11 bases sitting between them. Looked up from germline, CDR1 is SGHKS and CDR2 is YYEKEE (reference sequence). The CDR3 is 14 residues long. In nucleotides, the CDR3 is TGTGCCAGCAGCCAGCAGCGAAGCTCCTACGAGCAGTACTTC. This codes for CASSQQRSSYEQYF.

The CDR3 DNA sequence: TGTGCCAGTAGTACGATCGGGACTAACCCCTACGAGCAGTACTTC. As protein: CASSTIGTNPYEQYF. The chain uses TRBV19 and TRBJ2-7; TRBD2 matches at 7 bases. V lost 4 bases, J lost 2 bases, and 8 bases stayed unmatched. The V gene's germline CDR1 is LNHDA and CDR2 SQIVND (reference sequence). The CDR3 has 15 amino acids.

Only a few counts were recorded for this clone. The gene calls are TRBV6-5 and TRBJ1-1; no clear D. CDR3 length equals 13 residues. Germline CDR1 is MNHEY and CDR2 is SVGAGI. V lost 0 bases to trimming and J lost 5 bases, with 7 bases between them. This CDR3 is CASSYSGGTEAFF. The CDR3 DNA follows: TGTGCCAGCAGTTACTCGGGAGGGACTGAAGCTTTCTTT.

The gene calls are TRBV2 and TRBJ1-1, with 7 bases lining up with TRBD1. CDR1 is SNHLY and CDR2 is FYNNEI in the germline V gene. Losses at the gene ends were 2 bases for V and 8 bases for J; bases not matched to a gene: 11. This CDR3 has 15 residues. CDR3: CASSERAGQLTEAFF. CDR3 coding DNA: TGTGCCAGCAGTGAAAGGGCGGGACAGCTAACCGAAGCTTTCTTT.

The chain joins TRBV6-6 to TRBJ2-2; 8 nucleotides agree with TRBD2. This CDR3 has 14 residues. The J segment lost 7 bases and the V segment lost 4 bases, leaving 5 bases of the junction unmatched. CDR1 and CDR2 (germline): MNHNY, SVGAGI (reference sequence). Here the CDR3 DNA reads TGTGCCAGCAGTTGGGGACTAGAGATCGGGGAGCTGTTTTTT. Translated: CASSWGLEIGELFF.

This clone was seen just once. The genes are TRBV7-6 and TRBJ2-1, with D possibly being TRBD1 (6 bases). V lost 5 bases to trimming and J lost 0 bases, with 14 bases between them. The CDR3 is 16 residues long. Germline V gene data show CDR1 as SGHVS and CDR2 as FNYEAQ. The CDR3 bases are TGTGCCAGCAGCCCGATGACAGGTAGCTCCTACAATGAGCAGTTCTTC. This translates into CASSPMTGSSYNEQFF.

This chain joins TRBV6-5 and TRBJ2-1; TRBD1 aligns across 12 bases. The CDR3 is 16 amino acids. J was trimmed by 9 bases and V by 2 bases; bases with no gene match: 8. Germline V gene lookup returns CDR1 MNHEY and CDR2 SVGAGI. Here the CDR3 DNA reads TGTGCCAGCAGTTACGGGGCCGGGACAGGGGGCGGTGAGCAGTTCTTC. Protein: CASSYGAGTGGGEQFF.

The CDR3 reads CASSLQYGYTF. The CDR3 coding sequence is TGTGCCAGCAGCCTCCAATATGGCTACACCTTC. The rearrangement links TRBV7-9 to TRBJ1-2; D not resolved. V lost 5 bases and J lost 5, with 6 bases in between. The CDR3 sequence is 11 residues long. Germline CDR1 and CDR2: SEHNR and FQNEAQ (reference sequence).

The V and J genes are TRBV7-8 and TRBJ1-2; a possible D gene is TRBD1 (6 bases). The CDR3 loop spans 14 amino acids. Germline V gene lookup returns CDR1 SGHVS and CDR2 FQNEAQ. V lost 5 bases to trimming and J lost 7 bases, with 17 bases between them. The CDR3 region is CASSPGTRNFGYTF. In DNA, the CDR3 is TGTGCCAGCAGCCCGGGGACACGGAATTTTGGCTACACCTTC.

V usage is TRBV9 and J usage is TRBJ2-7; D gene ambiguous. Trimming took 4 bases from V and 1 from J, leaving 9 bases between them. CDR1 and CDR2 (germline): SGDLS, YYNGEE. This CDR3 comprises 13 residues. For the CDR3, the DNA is TGTGCCAGCAGCCCGACCCCTTCCTACGAGCAGTACTTC. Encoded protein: CASSPTPSYEQYF. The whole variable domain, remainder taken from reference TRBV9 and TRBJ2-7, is DSGVTQTPKHLITATGQRVTLRCSPRSGDLSVYWYQQSLDQGLQFLIQYYNGEERAKGNILERFSAQQFPDLHSELNLSSLELGDSALYFCASSPTPSYEQYFGPGTRLTVT.

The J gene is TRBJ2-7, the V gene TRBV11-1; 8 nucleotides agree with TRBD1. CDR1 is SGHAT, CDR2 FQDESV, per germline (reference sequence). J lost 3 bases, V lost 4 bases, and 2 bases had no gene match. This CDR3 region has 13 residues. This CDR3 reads CASSSGQGYEQYF. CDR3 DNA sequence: TGTGCCAGCAGCTCCGGACAGGGCTACGAGCAGTACTTC.

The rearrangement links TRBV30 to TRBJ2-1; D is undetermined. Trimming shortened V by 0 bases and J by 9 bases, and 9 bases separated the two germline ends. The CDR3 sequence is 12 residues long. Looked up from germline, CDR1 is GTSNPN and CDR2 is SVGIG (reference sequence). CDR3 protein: CAWSVRASEQFF. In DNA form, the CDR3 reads TGTGCCTGGAGTGTAAGGGCCAGTGAGCAGTTCTTC.

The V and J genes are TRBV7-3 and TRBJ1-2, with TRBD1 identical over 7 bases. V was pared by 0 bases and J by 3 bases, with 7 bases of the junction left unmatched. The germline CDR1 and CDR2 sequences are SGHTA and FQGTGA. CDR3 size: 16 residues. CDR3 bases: TGTGCCAGCAGCTTAACGTCGACAGGGCGGGACTATGGCTACACCTTC. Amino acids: CASSLTSTGRDYGYTF.

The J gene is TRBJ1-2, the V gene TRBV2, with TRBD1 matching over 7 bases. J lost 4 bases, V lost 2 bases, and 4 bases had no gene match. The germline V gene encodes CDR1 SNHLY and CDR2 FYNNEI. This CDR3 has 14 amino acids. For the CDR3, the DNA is TGTGCCAGCAGTGAAACAGGGGATATCTATGGCTACACCTTC. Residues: CASSETGDIYGYTF.